This T cell receptor beta chain was obtained from a study of T cell responses to AZD1222 COVID-19 vaccine. Trimming stripped 2 bases from V and 15 bases from J, with 13 bases between. CDR1 and CDR2 (germline): MNHEY, SVGEGT. The CDR3 has 12 residues. Whole-study results and caveats: Clonal diversity was possibly underestimated, and the donors were mostly white British, with more females. No day 14 peak samples; only post-peak repertoires were characterized. Spike as a whole was targeted by vaccine-associated CD4 TCRs, dominant at 160-218 and 743-854. Rises in breadth and depth of Spike-specific TCRs came after two AZD1222 doses.

About this clone itself: Antigen specificity is unknown.

The repertoire was sequenced with immunoSEQ multiplex PCR; TCRdb's copy has only in-frame clones and lacks some. The sample shows approximately 100,000 clones, about 92% of them seen only once. The TCR comes from an adult in good health. The rearrangement uses TRBV6-2 or TRBV6-3 and TRBJ1-4, with a weak D call TRBD1 (5 bases). The sequencing used peripheral blood, collected on day 0 of AZD1222 vaccination. The CDR3 nucleotides are TGTGCCAGCAGTTACCAGGGAACAAAGGTGTTTTTT. It translates to CASSYQGTKVFF.